What follows are 23 T cell receptor beta chains derived from one specimen sequenced in a study of vaccination and CD4 T cells after COVID-19. These receptors have no identified antigens. Sequencing of the DNA from cultured CD4+ T cells was carried out with the Oncomine TCR Beta short-read assay. TCRdb passed the PCR reads through MiXCR, listing each CDR3 protein once. This sample has about 9,600 distinct CDR3 sequences, with roughly two fifths found just once. Treatment noted: approximately 9-day PBMC culture with coronavirus spike peptide pools or control peptides (ViraFEST assay). One should note that the unexposed donor's CD4+ T cells were collected before the COVID-19 pandemic (2011-2018). Sequenced: CD4+ T cells from blood, cultured in vitro. The receptor set was obtained from a human donor in good health.

The V and J genes are TRBV18 and TRBJ2-1; the D gene is possibly TRBD2 (5 bases). The CDR3 is made up of 15 amino acids. From germline, CDR1 is KGHSH and CDR2 LQKENI. Trimming left V 2 bases short and J 10 bases short, with 18 bases between. The CDR3 bases are TGTGCCAGCTCACCAGGTGCTAGCTTAATAGGGGAGCAGTTCTTC. Protein product: CASSPGASLIGEQFF.

This clonotype was counted once. V and J are TRBV27 and TRBJ2-1; 9 bases align to TRBD2. After removal of 5 bases from V and 2 bases from J, the junction contained 4 bases not matched to a gene. Germline V lookup: CDR1 MNHEY, CDR2 SMNVEV (reference sequence). The CDR3 length is 15 residues. CDR3 region: CASSELAGTYNEQFF. CDR3 bases: TGTGCCAGCAGTGAGCTAGCGGGAACCTACAATGAGCAGTTCTTC.

This clonotype was recorded a few times. This chain links TRBV6-1 with TRBJ2-3; D is undetermined. The CDR3 is made up of 12 amino acids. Per the germline V gene, CDR1 is MNHNS and CDR2 is SASEGT. The V end lost 4 bases, the J end lost 10 bases, and 12 bases lay between the germline ends. This CDR3 is CASSGRTVAQYF. CDR3 nucleotide sequence: TGTGCCAGCAGTGGTCGGACGGTCGCGCAGTATTTT.

This clonotype was seen a handful of times. The J gene is TRBJ2-1, the V gene TRBV10-1; tentative D call: TRBD2 (6 bases). The CDR3 is 14 amino acids. Germline V CDR1 and CDR2: WNHNN, SYGVQD (reference sequence). V was trimmed by 2 bases and J by 5 bases, leaving 10 bases between them. The CDR3 spells CASSEGLTHNEQFF. DNA for the CDR3: TGCGCCAGCAGTGAGGGACTAACTCACAATGAGCAGTTCTTC.

In its sample, this clonotype was seen a few times. This chain connects TRBV12-3 or TRBV12-4 to TRBJ1-2; 12 nucleotides agree with TRBD1. The CDR3 has 14 amino acids. J was trimmed by 8 bases and V by 4 bases; bases with no gene match: 5. CDR3 in amino acids: CASSSSGTGGGYTF. The CDR3 DNA sequence: TGTGCCAGCAGTTCCTCCGGGACAGGGGGCGGCTACACCTTC.

CDR3 amino acids: CASSLDRQANGYTF. The CDR3 nucleotides are TGTGCCAGCAGCTTAGACAGGCAGGCCAATGGCTACACCTTC. The chain recombines TRBV5-4 with TRBJ1-2, with D perhaps TRBD1 (6 bases). Trimming took off 2 bases at V and 6 bases at J, with 14 bases between the two ends. The CDR3 loop spans 14 amino acids. The germline V gene encodes CDR1 SGHNT and CDR2 YYREEE (reference sequence).

This rearrangement joins TRBV12-3 or TRBV12-4 to TRBJ2-7; no definite D call. Trimming pared 1 base from V and 7 bases from J, leaving 11 bases between. There are 13 residues in the CDR3. This CDR3 reads CASSLGPKMEQYF. CDR3 DNA: TGTGCCAGCAGTTTAGGACCCAAGATGGAGCAGTACTTC.

The rearrangement joins TRBV5-4 to TRBJ2-5; possible D gene TRBD1, 6 bases. CDR3 size: 14 residues. CDR1 and CDR2 (germline): SGHNT, YYREEE (reference sequence). Trimming removed 0 bases at V and 4 bases at J, with 10 bases between. CDR3 in DNA: TGTGCCAGCAGCTTGGCCAGGGGCCGAGAGACCCAGTACTTC. Encoded protein: CASSLARGRETQYF.

The rearrangement uses TRBV7-8 and TRBJ2-3; the match to TRBD2 covers 14 bases. The CDR3 totals 17 residues. Unmatched junction bases numbered 8, after V lost 7 bases and J lost 2 bases. CDR1 and CDR2 (germline): SGHVS, FQNEAQ. CDR3 nucleotides: TGTGCCAGCAAACCGACTAGCGGGAGGGTGGTCACAGATACGCAGTATTTT. This translates into CASKPTSGRVVTDTQYF.

This clonotype was recorded a few times. The rearrangement links TRBV20-1 to TRBJ2-1; 15 nucleotides match TRBD2. J was trimmed by 5 bases and V by 5 bases; bases with no gene match: 7. CDR3 size: 16 residues. From germline, CDR1 is DFQATT and CDR2 SNEGSKA (reference sequence). This CDR3 reads CSASRTSGRAHNEQFF. As DNA, the CDR3 is TGCAGTGCTTCCCGGACTAGCGGGAGGGCCCACAATGAGCAGTTCTTC.

The CDR3 DNA follows: TGTGCCAGCAGCCCCGGGACAGGGGTTACCCCCCTCCACTTT. Its translation: CASSPGTGVTPLHF. The chain carries TRBV11-2 and TRBJ1-6, with TRBD1 matching 10 bases. J lost 13 bases, V lost 5 bases, and 8 bases had no gene match. The CDR3 totals 14 residues. Germline lookup yields CDR1 SGHAT and CDR2 FQNNGV. The whole variable domain, remainder taken from reference TRBV11-2 and TRBJ1-6, is EAGVAQSPRYKIIEKRQSVAFWCNPISGHATLYWYQQILGQGPKLLIQFQNNGVVDDSQLPKDRFSAERLKGVDSTLKIQPAKLEDSAVYLCASSPGTGVTPLHFGNGTRLTVT.

The J gene is TRBJ2-4, the V gene TRBV7-2, with D maybe TRBD1 (5 bases). This CDR3 is built from 18 residues. Looked up from germline, CDR1 is SGHTA and CDR2 is FQGNSA. V was clipped by 5 bases and J by 0 bases, with 20 bases between them. DNA of the CDR3: TGTGCCAGCAGCCCCAGGGCACCGCGAATCCTAGCCAAAAACATTCAGTACTTC. This translates into CASSPRAPRILAKNIQYF.

J is TRBJ2-5 and V is TRBV5-4; D not certain. The CDR3 runs to 10 residues. Trimming removed 7 bases from V and 5 bases from J, with 6 bases in between. Germline CDR1 SGHNT, CDR2 YYREEE (reference sequence). The CDR3 reads CASGKETQYF. In DNA, the CDR3 is TGTGCCAGCGGTAAGGAGACCCAGTACTTC.

The chain employs TRBV11-2 and TRBJ1-1, with D perhaps TRBD1 (5 bases). The V gene lost 7 bases and the J gene lost 1 base, with 13 bases spanning the gap. CDR1 is SGHAT and CDR2 is FQNNGV in the germline V gene. The CDR3 consists of 14 residues. The CDR3 is CASNSVGRNTEAFF. CDR3 sequence (DNA): TGTGCCAGCAATAGCGTGGGGCGGAACACTGAAGCTTTCTTT.

This clonotype showed up just a few times. The chain links TRBV24-1 to TRBJ2-5, with D possibly called TRBD1 or TRBD2 (5 bases each). The CDR3 is 15 amino acids. The germline V gene encodes CDR1 KGHDR and CDR2 SFDVKD. V lost 3 bases and J 2 bases, leaving 12 bases between the germline ends. The DNA for the CDR3 is TGTGCCACCAGTGATCCGGCAGGGACGCAAGAGACCCAGTACTTC. Translated, it gives CATSDPAGTQETQYF.

This sequence joins TRBV7-8 and TRBJ1-1; D unresolved. Trimming took 3 bases from V and 5 from J, leaving 10 bases between them. Germline V gene data show CDR1 as SGHVS and CDR2 as FQNEAQ. This CDR3 has 13 residues. For the CDR3, the DNA is TGTGCCAGCAGCTTGACGCAGCGGACTGAAGCTTTCTTT. This translates into CASSLTQRTEAFF.

The CDR3 spells CASSEQGRLNSGANVLTF. The CDR3 DNA sequence: TGTGCCAGCAGTGAACAGGGGAGGCTTAACTCTGGGGCCAACGTCCTGACTTTC. The chain combines TRBV27 with TRBJ2-6; weak D call: TRBD1 (7 bases). Trimming cost V 5 bases and J 0 bases, with 17 bases left between them. The CDR3 is made up of 18 amino acids. CDR1 and CDR2 from the germline V gene are MNHEY and SMNVEV (reference sequence).

There are a few counts of this clonotype. As DNA, the CDR3 is TGTGCCAGCAGCCATATAACAGGAGGAGGGTACTTC. Translation: CASSHITGGGYF. This chain uses TRBV14 with TRBJ2-7; D could derive from TRBD1 or TRBD2 (5 bases each). The CDR3 sequence is 12 residues long. V lost 3 bases, J lost 12 bases, and 15 bases lay in between. Germline loops: CDR1 SGHDN, CDR2 FVKESK.

The chain employs TRBV7-2 and TRBJ1-2; weak D call: TRBD1 (6 bases). This CDR3 is 14 amino acids long. Per the germline V gene, CDR1 is SGHTA and CDR2 is FQGNSA. Trimming stripped 5 bases from V and 7 bases from J, with 17 bases between. The CDR3 sequence: CASSRPWGAGGYTF. CDR3 DNA: TGTGCCAGCAGCCGACCATGGGGGGCGGGTGGCTACACCTTC.

This chain joins TRBV6-1 and TRBJ1-4, with 10 bases fitting TRBD1. Trimming cost V 6 bases and J 8 bases; bases outside gene matches: 6. In germline, CDR1 is MNHNS, CDR2 SASEGT. The CDR3 sequence is 14 residues long. The CDR3 DNA sequence: TGTGCCAGCAGAAGACAGGGGGCAGGGGAAAAACTGTTTTTT. Residues: CASRRQGAGEKLFF.

The J gene is TRBJ2-2, the V gene TRBV5-4; D might be TRBD2 (6 bases). This CDR3 comprises 14 residues. Per the germline V gene, CDR1 is SGHNT and CDR2 is YYREEE (reference sequence). V was shortened by 0 bases and J by 7 bases, with 10 bases between the two germline ends. The CDR3 nucleotides read TGTGCCAGCAGCTTGGAGCCAGCGGGCGGGGAGCTGTTTTTT. It translates to CASSLEPAGGELFF. The full variable domain, completed using reference TRBV5-4 and TRBJ2-2, is ETGVTQSPTHLIKTRGQQVTLRCSSQSGHNTVSWYQQALGQGPQFIFQYYREEENGRGNFPPRFSGLQFPNYSSELNVNALELDDSALYLCASSLEPAGGELFFGEGSRLTVL.

In its sample, this clonotype was seen once. The V gene is TRBV20-1, the J gene TRBJ2-3; TRBD2 might be the D (7 bases). CDR3 length: 14 residues. From germline, CDR1 is DFQATT and CDR2 SNEGSKA (reference sequence). Trimming stripped 4 bases from V and 2 bases from J, with 13 bases between. CDR3 nucleotide sequence: TGCAGTGCTAAGGGGGAGGGCCTCACAGATACGCAGTATTTT. This translates into CSAKGEGLTDTQYF.

V and J are TRBV6-2 or TRBV6-3 and TRBJ2-3; 7 bases match TRBD2. The CDR3 consists of 15 residues. V lost 6 bases and J lost 1; bases outside the gene matches: 7. CDR1 is MNHEY and CDR2 is SVGEGT in the germline V gene. CDR3 sequence reads: CASSRLATGTDTQYF. DNA of the CDR3: TGTGCCAGCAGCCGACTAGCTACGGGCACAGATACGCAGTATTTT.